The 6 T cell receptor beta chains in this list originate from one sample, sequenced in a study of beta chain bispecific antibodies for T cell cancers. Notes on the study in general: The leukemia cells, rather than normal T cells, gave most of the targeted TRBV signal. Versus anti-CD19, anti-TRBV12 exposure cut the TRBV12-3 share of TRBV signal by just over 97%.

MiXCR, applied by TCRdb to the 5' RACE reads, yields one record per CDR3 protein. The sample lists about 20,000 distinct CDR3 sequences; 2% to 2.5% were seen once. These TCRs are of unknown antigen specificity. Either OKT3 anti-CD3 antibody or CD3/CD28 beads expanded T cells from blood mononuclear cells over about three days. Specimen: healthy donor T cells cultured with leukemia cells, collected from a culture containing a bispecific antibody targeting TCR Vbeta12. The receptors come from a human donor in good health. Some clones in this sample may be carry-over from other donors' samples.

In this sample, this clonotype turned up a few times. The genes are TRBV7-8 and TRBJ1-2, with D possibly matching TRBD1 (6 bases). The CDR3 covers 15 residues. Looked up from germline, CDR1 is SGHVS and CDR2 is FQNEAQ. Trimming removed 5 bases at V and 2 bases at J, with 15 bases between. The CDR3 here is CASSPQGLSNYGYTF. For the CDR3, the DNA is TGTGCCAGCAGCCCACAGGGTTTAAGCAACTATGGCTACACCTTC.

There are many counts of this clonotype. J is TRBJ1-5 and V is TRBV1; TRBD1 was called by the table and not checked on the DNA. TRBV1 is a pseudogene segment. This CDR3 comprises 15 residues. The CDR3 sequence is CTSSLWTDSNQPQHF. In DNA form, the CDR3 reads TGCACCAGCAGCCTTTGGACAGATAGCAATCAGCCCCAGCATTTT.

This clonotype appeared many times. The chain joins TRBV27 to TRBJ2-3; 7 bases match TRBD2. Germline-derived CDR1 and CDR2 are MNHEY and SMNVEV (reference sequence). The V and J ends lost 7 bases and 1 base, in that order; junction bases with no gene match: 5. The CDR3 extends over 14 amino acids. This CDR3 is CASTPGGGTDTQYF. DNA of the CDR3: TGTGCCAGCACCCCTGGGGGGGGCACAGATACGCAGTATTTT.

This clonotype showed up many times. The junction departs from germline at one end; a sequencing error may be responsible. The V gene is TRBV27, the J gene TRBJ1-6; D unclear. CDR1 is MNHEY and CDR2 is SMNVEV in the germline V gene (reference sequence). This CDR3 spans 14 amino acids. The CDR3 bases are TGTGCCAGCGGTTTGCGCTCCTATAATTCACCCCTCCACTTT. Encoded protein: CASGLRSYNSPLHF.

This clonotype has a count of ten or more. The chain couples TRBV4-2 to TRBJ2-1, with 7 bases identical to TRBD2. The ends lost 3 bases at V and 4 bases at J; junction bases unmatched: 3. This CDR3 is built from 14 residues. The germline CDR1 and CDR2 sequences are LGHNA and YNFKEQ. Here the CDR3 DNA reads TGTGCCAGCAGCCATGGGAGGGGTTACAATGAGCAGTTCTTC. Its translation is CASSHGRGYNEQFF.

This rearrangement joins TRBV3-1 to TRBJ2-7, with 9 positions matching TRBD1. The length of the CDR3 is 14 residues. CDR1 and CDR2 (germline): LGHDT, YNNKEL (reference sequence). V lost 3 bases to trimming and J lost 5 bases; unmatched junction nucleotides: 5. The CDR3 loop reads CASSQGQGIDEQYF. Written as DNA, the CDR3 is TGTGCCAGCAGCCAGGGACAGGGCATCGACGAGCAGTACTTC.